Sequencing of this TCR beta chain was carried out in a study of CD8 T cells in ankylosing spondylitis. Comments on this clonotype: Its specificity is unknown.

TCRdb passed the 5' RACE reads through MiXCR, listing each CDR3 protein once. Of 350,000 to 450,000 distinct CDR3 sequences listed, roughly 27% were seen once; the top ten hold 0.89%. Study results and caveats: What appeared characteristic of ankylosing spondylitis blood was a TCR beta motif of fewer than ten highly homologous variants. Past research had described some motif variants in reactive arthritis synovial fluid and blood.

V lost 4 bases and J lost 6; bases outside the gene matches: 11. Germline CDR1 is MDHEN and CDR2 is SYDVKM. The CDR3 has 16 residues. Material: blood, either unsorted or a sorted T cell fraction (not recorded which). The chain carries TRBV28 and TRBJ2-3; TRBD1 matches at 9 bases. The sequence derives from a male donor with ankylosing spondylitis. As DNA, the CDR3 is TGTGCCAGCAGTTCACCCGTGGGACAGGGCCGGGATACGCAGTATTTT. This sequence encodes CASSSPVGQGRDTQYF.